This record concerns one T cell receptor beta chain sequence. The data are from a study of T-cell reconstitution after alpha-beta-depleted transplantation in children. The TCRbeta library was prepared with unique molecular identifiers. TCRdb recomputed calls from the PCR reads with MiXCR, one row per CDR3 protein. The sample holds roughly 300,000 distinct CDR3 sequences; about 9.4% are singletons and the top ten take 2% to 2.5%. This CDR3 has 17 residues. Germline-derived CDR1 and CDR2 are SGHRS and YFSETQ. The V end lost 0 bases, the J end lost 2 bases, and 17 bases lay between the germline ends. Sequencing used PBMCs from the stem cell graft donor, obtained from the stem cell graft. The rearrangement uses TRBV5-1 and TRBJ1-2, with D possibly TRBD1 on 6 matching bases. The TCR originated in a human donor who donated a stem cell graft to a child with acute lymphoblastic leukemia. The CDR3 protein is CASSLAPEGGTNYGYTF. The CDR3 coding sequence is TGCGCCAGCAGCTTGGCGCCCGAGGGGGGAACCAACTATGGCTACACCTTC.